This T cell receptor (beta chain) was captured by sequencing in a study of control samples from healthy donors and cancer patients. The repertoire was sequenced with immunoSEQ multiplex PCR; TCRdb's copy has only in-frame clones and lacks some. Of about 180,000 clones in the sample, about 92% were seen once. The germline V gene has CDR1 SEHNR and CDR2 FQNEAQ (reference sequence). CDR3 size: 15 residues. V was trimmed by 3 bases and J by 5 bases, leaving 16 bases between them. Sequencing input: blood. The clonotype comes from a man younger than 45 in good health. The chain recombines TRBV7-9 with TRBJ1-2, with a weak D call TRBD1 (6 bases). CDR3 amino acids: CASSFVMGAGYGYTF. DNA of the CDR3: TGTGCCAGCAGCTTCGTGATGGGGGCAGGATATGGCTACACCTTC.